This T cell receptor beta chain derives from a study of identical twins. The CDR3 has 17 amino acids. CDR1 SGDLS and CDR2 YYNGEE come from the germline V gene. Losses at the gene ends were 2 bases for V and 6 bases for J; bases not matched to a gene: 12. MiXCR was run by TCRdb on the 5' RACE reads, yielding one entry per CDR3 protein. The table lists 650,000 to 800,000 distinct CDR3 sequences, more than 6.5% of them singletons. These data were also filed under a second study, of yellow fever vaccine responses in identical twins.

The chain has TRBV9 and TRBJ2-2, with 8 bases matching TRBD1. This TCR was sampled from a young woman in good health. Sample: PBMCs. The CDR3 sequence: CASSVTAGTGLPGELFF. The CDR3 nucleotides read TGTGCCAGCAGCGTGACGGCCGGGACAGGTCTTCCCGGGGAGCTGTTTTTT.